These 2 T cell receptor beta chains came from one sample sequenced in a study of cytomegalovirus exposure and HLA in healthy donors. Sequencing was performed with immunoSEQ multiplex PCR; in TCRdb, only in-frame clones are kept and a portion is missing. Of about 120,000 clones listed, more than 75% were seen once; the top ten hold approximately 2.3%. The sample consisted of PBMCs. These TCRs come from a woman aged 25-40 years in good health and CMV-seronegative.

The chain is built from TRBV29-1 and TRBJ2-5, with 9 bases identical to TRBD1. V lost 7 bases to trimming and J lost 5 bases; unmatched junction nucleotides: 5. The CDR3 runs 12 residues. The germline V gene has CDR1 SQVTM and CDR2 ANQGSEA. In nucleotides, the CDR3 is TGCAGCGCAGGACAGGGGACGGAGACCCAGTACTTC. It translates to CSAGQGTETQYF. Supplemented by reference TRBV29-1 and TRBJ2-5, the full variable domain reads SAVISQKPSRDICQRGTSLTIQCQVDSQVTMMFWYRQQPGQSLTLIATANQGSEATYESGFVIDKFPISRPNLTFSTLTVSNMSPEDSSIYLCSAGQGTETQYFGPGTRLLVL.

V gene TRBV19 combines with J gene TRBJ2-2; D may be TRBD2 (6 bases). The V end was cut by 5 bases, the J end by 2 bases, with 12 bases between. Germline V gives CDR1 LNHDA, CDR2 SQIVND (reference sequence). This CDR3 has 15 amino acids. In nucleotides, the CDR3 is TGTGCCAGTAGTTCCCGGGGAGGAAACACCGGGGAGCTGTTTTTT. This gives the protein CASSSRGGNTGELFF.